This T cell receptor (beta chain) comes out of a study of T cell responses to AZD1222 COVID-19 vaccine. The CDR3 totals 17 residues. Germline lookup yields CDR1 SGHTA and CDR2 FQGTGA. The V and J ends lost 1 base and 4 bases, in that order; junction bases with no gene match: 7. TCRdb's table, derived via immunoSEQ multiplex PCR, lists solely in-frame clones and lacks some. The table has tens of thousands of clones, about 88% seen once; the top ten hold about 10%. Source: peripheral blood, taken on day 0 of AZD1222 vaccination. The receptor comes from an adult in good health. J is TRBJ2-6 and V is TRBV7-3; 7 positions match TRBD1. The CDR3 sequence is CASSLMSTGVGANVLTF. DNA of the CDR3: TGTGCCAGCAGCTTAATGTCTACAGGGGTCGGGGCCAACGTCCTGACTTTC.